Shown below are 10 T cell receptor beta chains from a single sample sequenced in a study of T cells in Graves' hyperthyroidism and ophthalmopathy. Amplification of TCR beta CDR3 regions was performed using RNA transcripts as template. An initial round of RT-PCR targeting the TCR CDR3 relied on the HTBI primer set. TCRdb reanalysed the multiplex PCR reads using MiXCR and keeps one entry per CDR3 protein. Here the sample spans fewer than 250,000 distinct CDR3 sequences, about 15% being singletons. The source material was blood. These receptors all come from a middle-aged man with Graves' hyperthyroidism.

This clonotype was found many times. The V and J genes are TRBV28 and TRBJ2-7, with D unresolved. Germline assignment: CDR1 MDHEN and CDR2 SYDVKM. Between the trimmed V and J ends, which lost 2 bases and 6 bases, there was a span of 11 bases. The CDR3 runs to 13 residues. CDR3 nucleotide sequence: TGTGCCAGCAGTTTAGCCTCCCTTGGCGAGCAGTACTTC. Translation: CASSLASLGEQYF.

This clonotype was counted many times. CDR3 in amino acids: CASRGGLQRAFF. The CDR3 bases are TGTGCCAGCAGGGGGGGTTTACAGCGAGCTTTCTTT. The J gene is TRBJ1-1, the V gene TRBV3-1; D may be TRBD1 (5 bases). Germline CDR1 is LGHDT and CDR2 is YNNKEL (reference sequence). The V and J ends lost 6 bases and 10 bases respectively, with 15 bases between them. The CDR3 runs 12 residues. Full variable domain (remainder filled in from reference TRBV3-1 and TRBJ1-1): DTAVSQTPKYLVTQMGNDKSIKCEQNLGHDTMYWYKQDSKKFLKIMFSYNNKELIINETVPNRFSPKSPDKAHLNLHINSLELGDSAVYFCASRGGLQRAFFGQGTRLTVV.

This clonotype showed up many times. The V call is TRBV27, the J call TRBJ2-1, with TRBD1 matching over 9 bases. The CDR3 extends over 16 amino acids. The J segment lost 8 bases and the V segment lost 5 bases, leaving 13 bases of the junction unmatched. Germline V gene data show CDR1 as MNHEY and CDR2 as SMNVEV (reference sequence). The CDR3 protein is CASSPRDRAYSHEQFF. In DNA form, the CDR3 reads TGTGCCAGCAGTCCGAGGGACAGGGCTTATAGCCATGAGCAGTTCTTC.

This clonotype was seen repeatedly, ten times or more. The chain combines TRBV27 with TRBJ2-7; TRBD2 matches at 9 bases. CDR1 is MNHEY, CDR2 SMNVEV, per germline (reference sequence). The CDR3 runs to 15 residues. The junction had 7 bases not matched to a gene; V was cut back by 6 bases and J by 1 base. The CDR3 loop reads CASSFAGGSSYEQYF. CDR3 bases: TGTGCCAGCAGCTTTGCGGGAGGGTCATCCTACGAGCAGTACTTC.

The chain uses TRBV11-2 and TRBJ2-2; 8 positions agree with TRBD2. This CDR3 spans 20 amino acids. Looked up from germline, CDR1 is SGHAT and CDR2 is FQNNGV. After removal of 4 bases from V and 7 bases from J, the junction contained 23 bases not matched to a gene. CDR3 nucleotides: TGTGCCAGCAGCTATTCCCGGTTCTTAGCGGGATCGTTCTGGGGCGGGGAGCTGTTTTTT. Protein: CASSYSRFLAGSFWGGELFF.

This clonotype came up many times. CDR3 sequence reads: CASRPTGPYGDYTF. CDR3 sequence (DNA): TGTGCCAGCAGGCCGACAGGCCCCTATGGTGACTACACCTTC. The gene calls are TRBV2 and TRBJ1-2; maybe TRBD1 (6 bases). This CDR3 is built from 14 residues. V was shortened by 6 bases and J by 10 bases, with 21 bases between the two germline ends. Looked up from germline, CDR1 is SNHLY and CDR2 is FYNNEI.

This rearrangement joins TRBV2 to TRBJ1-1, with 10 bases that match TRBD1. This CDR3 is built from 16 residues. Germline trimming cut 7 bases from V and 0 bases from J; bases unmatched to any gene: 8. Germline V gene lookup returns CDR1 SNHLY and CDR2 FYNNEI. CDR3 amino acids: CASNRETGGMNTEAFF. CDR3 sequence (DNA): TGTGCCAGCAATAGAGAGACAGGGGGCATGAACACTGAAGCTTTCTTT. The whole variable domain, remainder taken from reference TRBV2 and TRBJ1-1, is EPEVTQTPSHQVTQMGQEVILRCVPISNHLYFYWYRQILGQKVEFLVSFYNNEISEKSEIFDDQFSVERPDGSNFTLKIRSTKLEDSAMYFCASNRETGGMNTEAFFGQGTRLTVV.

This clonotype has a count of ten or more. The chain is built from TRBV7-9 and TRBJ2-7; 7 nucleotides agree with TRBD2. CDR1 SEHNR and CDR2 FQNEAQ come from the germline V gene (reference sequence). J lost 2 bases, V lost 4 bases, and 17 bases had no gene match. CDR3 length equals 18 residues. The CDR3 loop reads CASSSRFSAFGTTYEQYF. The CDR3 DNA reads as TGTGCCAGCAGCTCCAGGTTTTCAGCCTTCGGGACTACCTACGAGCAGTACTTC.

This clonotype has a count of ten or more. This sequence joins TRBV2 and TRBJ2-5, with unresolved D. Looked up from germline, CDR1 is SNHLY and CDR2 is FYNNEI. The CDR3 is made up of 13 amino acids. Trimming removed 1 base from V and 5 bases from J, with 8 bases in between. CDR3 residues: CASSEESGETQYF. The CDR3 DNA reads TGTGCCAGCAGTGAAGAAAGTGGTGAGACCCAGTACTTC.

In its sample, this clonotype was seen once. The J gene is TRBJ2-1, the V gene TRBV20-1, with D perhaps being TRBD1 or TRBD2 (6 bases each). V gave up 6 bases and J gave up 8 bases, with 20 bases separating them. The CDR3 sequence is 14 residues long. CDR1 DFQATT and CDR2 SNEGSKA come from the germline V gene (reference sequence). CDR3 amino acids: CSAVTGRTIDEQFF. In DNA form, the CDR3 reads TGCAGTGCCGTAACAGGGAGGACTATTGATGAGCAGTTCTTC.